The following is a T cell receptor beta chain sequence with its context. Its antigen is undetermined. Germline V CDR1 and CDR2: MNHEY, SVGEGT. The CDR3 totals 18 residues. It was 3500 ng of total RNA that each TCR library used. UMIs with a 6-nucleotide sample barcode were added by template switching. Amplification of TCRalpha and TCRbeta cDNA involved two nested PCRs that ran for about 17 and 10 cycles. TCRdb reprocessed the 5' RACE reads; each CDR3 protein has one entry and no DNA is given. This sample contains about 300,000 distinct CDR3 sequences. These data are taken from a study of monozygotic twins with inflammatory bowel disease. The study's findings and limits: IBD patients carried less diverse TCRbeta repertoires (inverse Simpson) than healthy co-twins.

The TCR was taken from a human donor with ulcerative colitis or Crohn's disease, or a healthy co-twin of an affected twin (not recorded which). Sequenced material: blood. V usage is TRBV6-2 or TRBV6-3 and J usage is TRBJ1-4; the D gene TCRdb calls, TRBD1, cannot be checked with no DNA. The chain's CDR3 is CASSYSTYGGATNEKLFF.